The clone carrying this TCR beta chain has just a few counts. Generated by immunoSEQ multiplex PCR, the TCRdb table keeps only in-frame clones and is missing some. Of approximately 16,000 clones in the sample, about 89% were seen once. The data are from a study of technical replicates of blood from several donors. The CDR3 is made up of 16 amino acids. V lost 3 bases and J lost 3; bases outside the gene matches: 10. The germline gives CDR1 SGDLS, CDR2 YYNGEE. This clonotype was sampled from a human donor in good health. The rearrangement uses TRBV9 and TRBJ1-2; 8 bases line up with TRBD1. The source material was PBMCs. The CDR3 region is CASSEGAGGSDYGYTF. The CDR3 DNA reads TGTGCCAGCAGCGAGGGGGCAGGGGGCAGCGACTATGGCTACACCTTC. Looking up the rest from reference TRBV9 and TRBJ1-2 gives the full variable domain: DSGVTQTPKHLITATGQRVTLRCSPRSGDLSVYWYQQSLDQGLQFLIQYYNGEERAKGNILERFSAQQFPDLHSELNLSSLELGDSALYFCASSEGAGGSDYGYTFGSGTRLTVV.